These 2 T cell receptor beta chains originate from one sample sequenced in a study of OX40 agonist ivuxolimab in advanced cancers. The library was built by means of the immunoSEQ multiplex PCR assay. TCRdb obtained this table from immuneACCESS and retained in-frame rearrangements with V and J assigned. These tables miss some clones; where compared with another copy, unresolved V genes account for less than half of the shortfall, and the remainder is unexplained. The sample profile shows tens of thousands of clones; 80% to 90% of them were found once. Roughly 4.5% of the sample comes from the top ten. This sample comprised CD4+ or CD8+ T cells sorted from blood, obtained in a trial of the OX40 agonist ivuxolimab. The source is an adult with an advanced solid tumor such as melanoma, head and neck, liver or kidney cancer.

In this sample, this clone turned up once. V usage is TRBV5-1 and J usage is TRBJ2-2, with 8 bases aligning to TRBD1. This CDR3 comprises 16 residues. V was pared by 0 bases and J by 0 bases, with 1 base of the junction left unmatched. CDR1 is SGHRS and CDR2 is YFSETQ in the germline V gene. CDR3 protein: CASSLGQGTNTGELFF. In DNA form, the CDR3 reads TGCGCCAGCAGCTTGGGACAGGGGACGAACACCGGGGAGCTGTTTTTT.

The sample holds one count of this clone. The chain couples TRBV9 to TRBJ1-2; TRBD1 might be the D (6 bases). Deletions cut 2 bases from V and 3 bases from J, with 11 bases between. The CDR3 spans 14 residues. The V gene's germline CDR1 is SGDLS and CDR2 YYNGEE. The CDR3 sequence is CASSVRQVDYGYTF. DNA for the CDR3: TGTGCCAGCAGCGTTCGACAGGTTGACTATGGCTACACCTTC.